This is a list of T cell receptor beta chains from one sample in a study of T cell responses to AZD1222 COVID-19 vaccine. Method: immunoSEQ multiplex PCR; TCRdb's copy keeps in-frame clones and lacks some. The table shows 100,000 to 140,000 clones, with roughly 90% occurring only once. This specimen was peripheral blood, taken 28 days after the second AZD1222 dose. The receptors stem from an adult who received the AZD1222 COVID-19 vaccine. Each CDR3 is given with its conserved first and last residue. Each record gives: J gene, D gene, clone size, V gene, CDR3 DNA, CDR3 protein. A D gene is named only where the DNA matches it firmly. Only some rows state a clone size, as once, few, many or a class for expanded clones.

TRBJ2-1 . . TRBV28 TGTGCCAGCAGTTTAACCGGGATAAAAGGTAATGAGCAGTTCTTC CASSLTGIKGNEQFF
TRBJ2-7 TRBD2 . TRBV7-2 TGTGCCAGCAGCTTAGCGCTGGCGGGGGGGACCTACGAGCAGTACTTC CASSLALAGGTYEQYF
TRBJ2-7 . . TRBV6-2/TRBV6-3 TGTGCCAGCAGTTACTCGTCGGGGATCTACGAGCAGTACTTC CASSYSSGIYEQYF
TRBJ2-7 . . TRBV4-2 TGTGCCAGCAGCCAAGAGGGGCAGACCATAACCTACGAGCAGTACTTC CASSQEGQTITYEQYF
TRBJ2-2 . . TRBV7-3 TGTGCCAGCAGCTTTGGGCCCGGGGAGCTGTTTTTT CASSFGPGELFF
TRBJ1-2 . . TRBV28 TGTGCCAGCAGCCCGCTTGGGGAAGGGACCTATGGCTACACCTTC CASSPLGEGTYGYTF
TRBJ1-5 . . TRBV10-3 TGTGCCATCAGTGATATTTTGGATCAGCCCCAGCATTTT CAISDILDQPQHF
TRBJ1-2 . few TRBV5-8 TGTGCCAGCAGATCAGACGTTTCGGGAGTCGACACCTTC CASRSDVSGVDTF
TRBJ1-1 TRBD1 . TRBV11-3 TGTGCCAGCAGCTCCCACAGGGGATGGTACACTGAAGCTTTCTTT CASSSHRGWYTEAFF
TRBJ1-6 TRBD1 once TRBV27 TGTGCCAGCAGTTTCGACAGGGGACAGAGCTCCTATAATTCACCCCTCCACTTT CASSFDRGQSSYNSPLHF
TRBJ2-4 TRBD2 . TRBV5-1 TGCGCCAGCAGCTTGCGTACTAGCGGGAAAAACATTCAGTACTTC CASSLRTSGKNIQYF
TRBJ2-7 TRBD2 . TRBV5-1 TGCGCCAGCAGCTTGGGACCCCGGGGGGTTCACGAGCAGTACTTC CASSLGPRGVHEQYF
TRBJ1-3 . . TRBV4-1 TGCGCCAGCAGCCAAGTTAAGACGAGAACAGCTTTTGGCACCATATATTTT CASSQVKTRTAFGTIYF
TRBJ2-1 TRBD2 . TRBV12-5 TGTGCTAGTGGTTTGAACCCTAGCGGGAGTATCAATGAGCAGTTCTTC CASGLNPSGSINEQFF
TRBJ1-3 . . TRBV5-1 TGCGCCAGCAGCTTGGAAGATCTGGGTTCTTTGAACACCATATATTTT CASSLEDLGSLNTIYF
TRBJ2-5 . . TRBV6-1 TGTGCCAGCAGTGCCGGACTTACCAGGGGGGTCGAGACCCAGTACTTC CASSAGLTRGVETQYF
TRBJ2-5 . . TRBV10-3 TGTGCCATCAGTAGACACGTCCAAGAGACCCAGTACTTC CAISRHVQETQYF
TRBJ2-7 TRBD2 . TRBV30 TGTGCCTGGAGTGTACGGGGACTAGTCTACGAGCAGTACTTC CAWSVRGLVYEQYF
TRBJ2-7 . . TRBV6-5 TGTGCCAGCAGTTCTTTGGTTAGGGGGTACGAGCAGTACTTC CASSSLVRGYEQYF
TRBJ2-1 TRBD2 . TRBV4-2 TGTGCCAGCAGCCGGACTAGCGCTGGGGGAACCTACAATGAGCAGTTCTTC CASSRTSAGGTYNEQFF